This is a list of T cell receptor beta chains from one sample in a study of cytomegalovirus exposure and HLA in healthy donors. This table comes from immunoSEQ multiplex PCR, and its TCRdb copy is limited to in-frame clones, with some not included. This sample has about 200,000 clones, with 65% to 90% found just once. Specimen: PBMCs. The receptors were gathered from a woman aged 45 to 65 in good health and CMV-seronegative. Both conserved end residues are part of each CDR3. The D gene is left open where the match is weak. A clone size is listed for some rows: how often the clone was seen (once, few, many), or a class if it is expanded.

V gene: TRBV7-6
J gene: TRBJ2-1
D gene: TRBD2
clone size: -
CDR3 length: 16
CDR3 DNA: TGTGCCAGCAGCTTAGGAATAGCGGGAGGATACAATGAGCAGTTCTTC
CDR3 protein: CASSLGIAGGYNEQFF

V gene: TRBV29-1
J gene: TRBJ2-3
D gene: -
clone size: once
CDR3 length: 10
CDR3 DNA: TGCAGCGTCGGTACAGATACGCAGTATTTT
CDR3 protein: CSVGTDTQYF

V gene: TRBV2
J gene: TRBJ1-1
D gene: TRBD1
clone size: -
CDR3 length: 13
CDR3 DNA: TGTGCCAGCAGTGAAAGGGGGCAAGTAGAAGCTTTCTTT
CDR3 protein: CASSERGQVEAFF

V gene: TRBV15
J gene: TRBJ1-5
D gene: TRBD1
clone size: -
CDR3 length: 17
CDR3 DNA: TGTGCCACCAGCGCATTCAGGGGGCAAATCGGCAATCAGCCCCAGCATTTT
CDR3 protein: CATSAFRGQIGNQPQHF

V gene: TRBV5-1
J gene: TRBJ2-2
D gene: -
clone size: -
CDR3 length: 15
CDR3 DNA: TGCGCCAGCAGCTTGGCGCGGTTGAACACCGGGGAGCTGTTTTTT
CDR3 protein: CASSLARLNTGELFF

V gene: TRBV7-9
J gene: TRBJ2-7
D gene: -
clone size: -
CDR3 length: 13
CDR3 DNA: TGTGCCAGCAGCTTAGACAGTTCCTACGAGCAGTACTTC
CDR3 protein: CASSLDSSYEQYF

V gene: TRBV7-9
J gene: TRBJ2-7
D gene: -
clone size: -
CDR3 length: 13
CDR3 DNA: TGTTCCAGCAGCTTCTTGACAGGAAACGAGCAGTACTTC
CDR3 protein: CSSSFLTGNEQYF

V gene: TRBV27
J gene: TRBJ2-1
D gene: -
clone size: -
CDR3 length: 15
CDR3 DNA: TGTGCCAGCAGTTCCCTTACCCGTGACAGCAATGAGCAGTTCTTC
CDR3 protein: CASSSLTRDSNEQFF

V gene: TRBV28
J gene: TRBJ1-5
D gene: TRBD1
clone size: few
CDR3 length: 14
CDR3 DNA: TGTGCCAGCAGTTCGCCACAGGGGATTCAGCCCCAGCATTTT
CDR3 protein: CASSSPQGIQPQHF

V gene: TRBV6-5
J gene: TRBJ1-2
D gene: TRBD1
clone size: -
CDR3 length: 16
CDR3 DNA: TGTGCCAGCAGTTTAAGTACCGGGACAGGGGGCCCCCCTTGGACCTTC
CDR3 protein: CASSLSTGTGGPPWTF

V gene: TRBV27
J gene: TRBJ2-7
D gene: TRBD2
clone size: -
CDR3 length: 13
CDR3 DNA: TGTGCCAGCAGGATCCCGGGACTATCGTCCCAGTACTTC
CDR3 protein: CASRIPGLSSQYF

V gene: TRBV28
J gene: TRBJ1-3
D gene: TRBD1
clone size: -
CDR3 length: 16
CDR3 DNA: TGTGCCAGCAGTTCCTCCGGGACAGGGTTAGGAAACACCATATATTTT
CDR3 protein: CASSSSGTGLGNTIYF

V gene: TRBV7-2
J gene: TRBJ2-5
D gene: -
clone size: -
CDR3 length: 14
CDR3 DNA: TGTGCCAGTAAGGCGTCAGGGGCCCTGGAGACCCAGTACTTC
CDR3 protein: CASKASGALETQYF

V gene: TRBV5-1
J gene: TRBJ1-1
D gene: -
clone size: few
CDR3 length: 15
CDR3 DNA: TGCGCCAGCAGCTTGGTCAGCGCCGGGAACACTGAAGCTTTCTTT
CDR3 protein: CASSLVSAGNTEAFF

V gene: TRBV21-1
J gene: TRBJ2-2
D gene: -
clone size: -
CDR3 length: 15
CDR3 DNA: TGTGCCAGCAGCAAGGAGGACAGGGGGATGGGGGAGCTGTTTTTT
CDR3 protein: CASSKEDRGMGELFF